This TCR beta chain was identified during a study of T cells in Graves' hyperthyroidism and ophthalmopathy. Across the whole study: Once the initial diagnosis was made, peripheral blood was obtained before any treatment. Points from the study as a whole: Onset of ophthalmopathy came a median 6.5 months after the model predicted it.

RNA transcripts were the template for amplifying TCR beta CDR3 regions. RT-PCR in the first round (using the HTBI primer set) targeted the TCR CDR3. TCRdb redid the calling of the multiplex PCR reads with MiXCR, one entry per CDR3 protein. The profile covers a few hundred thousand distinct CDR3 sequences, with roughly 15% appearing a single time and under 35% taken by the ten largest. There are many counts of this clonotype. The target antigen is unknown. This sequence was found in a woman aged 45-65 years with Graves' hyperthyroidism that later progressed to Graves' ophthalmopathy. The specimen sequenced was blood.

CDR3 protein: CASSEQGDYGYTF. The CDR3 DNA reads as TGTGCCAGCAGTGAACAGGGCGACTATGGCTACACCTTC. V is TRBV2 and J is TRBJ1-2; a possible D gene is TRBD1 (5 bases). The CDR3 totals 13 residues. Trimming left V 2 bases short and J 3 bases short, with 7 bases between. Looked up from germline, CDR1 is SNHLY and CDR2 is FYNNEI.